The 8 T cell receptor beta chains below come from one sample, sequenced in a study of PD-1 blockade in classical Hodgkin lymphoma. The table came from immunoSEQ multiplex PCR; TCRdb's copy has only in-frame clones and leaves some out. Among approximately 65,000 clones listed, approximately 89% were seen once. Brentuximab vedotin exposure varied among the patients, all of whom had relapsed after autologous stem cell transplantation. The sample in question was peripheral blood mononuclear cells (PBMCs), obtained at baseline. Receptors originate from a human donor with classical Hodgkin lymphoma.

The rearrangement joins TRBV5-1 to TRBJ1-4; D gene ambiguous. Trimming stripped 7 bases from V and 0 bases from J, with 10 bases between. Germline V gene data show CDR1 as SGHRS and CDR2 as YFSETQ. This CDR3 contains 14 residues. CDR3 amino acids: CASQGGATNEKLFF. In DNA, the CDR3 is TGCGCCAGCCAAGGAGGAGCAACTAATGAAAAACTGTTTTTT. The entire variable domain, with the rest obtained from reference TRBV5-1 and TRBJ1-4, is as follows: KAGVTQTPRYLIKTRGQQVTLSCSPISGHRSVSWYQQTPGQGLQFLFEYFSETQRNKGNFPGRFSGRQFSNSRSEMNVSTLELGDSALYLCASQGGATNEKLFFGSGTQLSVL.

V is TRBV11-3 and J is TRBJ2-2; TRBD1 agrees at 8 bases. CDR3 length: 15 amino acids. Per the germline V gene, CDR1 is SGHNT and CDR2 is YENEEA. V gave up 5 bases and J gave up 1 base; unmatched junction bases: 3. CDR3 in DNA: TGTGCCAGCAGCCAGGGACAGGAGAACACCGGGGAGCTGTTTTTT. Its translation: CASSQGQENTGELFF. Combining the CDR3 with reference TRBV11-3 and TRBJ2-2 gives the whole variable domain EAGVVQSPRYKIIEKKQPVAFWCNPISGHNTLYWYLQNLGQGPELLIRYENEEAVDDSQLPKDRFSAERLKGVDSTLKIQPAELGDSAVYLCASSQGQENTGELFFGEGSRLTVL.

J is TRBJ1-1 and V is TRBV7-2; D unresolved. From germline, CDR1 is SGHTA and CDR2 FQGNSA. V was clipped by 1 base and J by 1 base, with 13 bases between them. This CDR3 spans 16 amino acids. CDR3 loop: CASSLVARQPNTEAFF. DNA of the CDR3: TGTGCCAGCAGCTTAGTGGCGAGACAACCGAACACTGAAGCTTTCTTT.

CDR3 coding DNA: TGCGCCAGCAAAGCCCTGGGATGGGGGCGCAACACAGATACGCAGTATTTT. It translates to CASKALGWGRNTDTQYF. The V gene is TRBV5-1, the J gene TRBJ2-3; a weak D match, TRBD1 (6 bases). V lost 6 bases, J lost 2 bases, and 22 bases lay in between. The CDR3 has 17 amino acids. Germline lookup yields CDR1 SGHRS and CDR2 YFSETQ.

V usage is TRBV5-4 and J usage is TRBJ2-7; D gene unclear. The CDR3 length is 15 residues. The ends were cut back, 2 bases at V and 0 bases at J, with 12 bases in the middle. CDR1 and CDR2 from the germline V gene are SGHNT and YYREEE (reference sequence). The DNA of the CDR3 is TGTGCCAGCAGCTTTTCCGGGTTTAGCTCCTACGAGCAGTACTTC. It translates to CASSFSGFSSYEQYF.

This clone was counted a single time. The chain couples TRBV10-3 to TRBJ1-1; D remains unclear. The germline V gene encodes CDR1 ENHRY and CDR2 SYGVKD. V lost 8 bases to trimming and J lost 4 bases, with 8 bases between them. CDR3 length: 11 residues. The chain's CDR3 is CAIATATEAFF. CDR3 sequence (DNA): TGTGCCATCGCCACGGCCACTGAAGCTTTCTTT.

This chain joins TRBV5-1 and TRBJ2-3; D not resolved. The germline V and J ends were trimmed by 0 bases and 2 bases, with 4 bases remaining between them. This CDR3 comprises 13 residues. CDR1 and CDR2 (germline): SGHRS, YFSETQ. The CDR3 nucleotides read TGCGCCAGCAGCTTGGAGGCCACAGATACGCAGTATTTT. It is translated as CASSLEATDTQYF.

V is TRBV18 and J is TRBJ1-6; D unresolved. The CDR3 runs to 15 residues. V was shortened by 1 base and J by 7 bases, with 11 bases between the two germline ends. The germline V gene encodes CDR1 KGHSH and CDR2 LQKENI. The CDR3 DNA reads TGTGCCAGCTCACCACTGGGCATAAGAAATTCACCCCTCCACTTT. Translation gives CASSPLGIRNSPLHF.